Below, 2 T cell receptor beta chains from the same sample are listed, as sequenced in a study of T cell responses to AZD1222 COVID-19 vaccine. TCRdb's table, derived via immunoSEQ multiplex PCR, lists solely in-frame clones and lacks some. The data contain some 130,000 clones, around 90% of them seen just once; the ten biggest clones take up about 17%. The sample consisted of peripheral blood, taken on day 0 of MenACWY control vaccination. These receptors all come from an adult in good health.

The chain uses TRBV7-3 and TRBJ1-1; D might be TRBD1 (5 bases). CDR3 length equals 15 residues. The V end was cut by 4 bases, the J end by 2 bases, with 14 bases between. Germline V gene lookup returns CDR1 SGHTA and CDR2 FQGTGA. CDR3 residues: CASSSAGGVNTEAFF. The CDR3 DNA is TGTGCCAGCAGCTCGGCCGGGGGTGTTAACACTGAAGCTTTCTTT. Using reference TRBV7-3 and TRBJ1-1 for the parts outside the CDR3, the full variable domain is GAGVSQTPSNKVTEKGKYVELRCDPISGHTALYWYRQSLGQGPEFLIYFQGTGAADDSGLPNDRFFAVRPEGSVSTLKIQRTERGDSAVYLCASSSAGGVNTEAFFGQGTRLTVV.

V is TRBV28 and J is TRBJ2-5; 9 bases are shared with TRBD2. Germline CDR1 and CDR2: MDHEN and SYDVKM. The CDR3 has 11 residues. CDR3 DNA: TGTCCTGTAGCGGGAGAAGAGACCCAGTACTTC. Amino acid sequence: CPVAGEETQYF.